A single sample gave rise to the 20 T cell receptor beta chains below, sequenced in a study of shared T cell receptors in the human thymus. Some clones are missing from TCRdb's copy, which holds only in-frame ones; the method was immunoSEQ multiplex PCR. Among about 710,000 clones listed, around 87% were seen once. A further study also used this sample, focusing on human thymus T cells.

Sequenced sample: thymocytes. The receptors were sampled from a boy younger than two with a congenital heart defect.

This clone was seen only once. The rearrangement uses TRBV9 and TRBJ2-1; 9 bases fit TRBD1. The CDR3 has 16 residues. The V and J ends lost 3 bases and 5 bases, in that order; junction bases with no gene match: 9. Germline CDR1 and CDR2: SGDLS and YYNGEE. Here the CDR3 DNA reads TGTGCCAGCAGCGATAACCGGGACAGGGACCACAATGAGCAGTTCTTC. Translating gives CASSDNRDRDHNEQFF.

The genes are TRBV19 and TRBJ2-1, with a weak D call TRBD2 (7 bases). The CDR3 covers 17 residues. Per the germline V gene, CDR1 is LNHDA and CDR2 is SQIVND (reference sequence). V lost 2 bases and J lost 8, with 22 bases in between. The CDR3 sequence: CASSINPGGPFFYEQFF. In nucleotides, the CDR3 is TGTGCCAGTAGTATAAACCCCGGGGGGCCATTCTTCTATGAGCAGTTCTTC.

J is TRBJ2-7 and V is TRBV27; TRBD1 might be the D (5 bases). Trimming took 3 bases from V and 2 from J, leaving 14 bases between them. The germline V gene encodes CDR1 MNHEY and CDR2 SMNVEV (reference sequence). The length of the CDR3 is 15 residues. CDR3 bases: TGTGCCAGCAGTTTTGGGGCAAAAATTACCTACGAGCAGTACTTC. Protein sequence: CASSFGAKITYEQYF.

This chain connects TRBV5-4 to TRBJ2-5; TRBD2 agrees at 10 bases. CDR3 length equals 15 residues. CDR1 SGHNT and CDR2 YYREEE come from the germline V gene (reference sequence). V lost 2 bases, J lost 4 bases, and 5 bases stayed unmatched. The CDR3 sequence is CASSLAGGPTETQYF. In nucleotides, the CDR3 is TGTGCCAGCAGCTTAGCGGGAGGGCCGACAGAGACCCAGTACTTC.

The V gene is TRBV11-2, the J gene TRBJ1-1; TRBD1 agrees at 7 bases. The CDR3 totals 16 residues. The germline V gene has CDR1 SGHAT and CDR2 FQNNGV. After removal of 3 bases from V and 4 bases from J, the junction contained 11 bases not matched to a gene. The CDR3 DNA reads as TGTGCCAGCAGCTTCGAACGAAGGGGGCGTAGCACTGAAGCTTTCTTT. This translates into CASSFERRGRSTEAFF. Looking up the rest from reference TRBV11-2 and TRBJ1-1 gives the full variable domain: EAGVAQSPRYKIIEKRQSVAFWCNPISGHATLYWYQQILGQGPKLLIQFQNNGVVDDSQLPKDRFSAERLKGVDSTLKIQPAKLEDSAVYLCASSFERRGRSTEAFFGQGTRLTVV.

V gene TRBV27 combines with J gene TRBJ1-3; 8 bases agree with TRBD1. CDR1 is MNHEY and CDR2 is SMNVEV in the germline V gene (reference sequence). V gave up 5 bases and J gave up 2 bases; unmatched junction bases: 8. The CDR3 has 16 residues. In DNA form, the CDR3 reads TGTGCCAGCAGTCAGCGGACAGGGATTGCTGGAAACACCATATATTTT. The encoded protein is CASSQRTGIAGNTIYF.

This chain uses TRBV28 with TRBJ2-1; 8 bases are shared with TRBD1. J lost 5 bases, V lost 10 bases, and 7 bases had no gene match. Germline CDR1 reads MDHEN; CDR2 reads SYDVKM. The CDR3 covers 13 residues. Here the CDR3 DNA reads TGTGCCACCCAGAAGACAGGGGACAATGAGCAGTTCTTC. Protein product: CATQKTGDNEQFF.

The chain carries TRBV4-3 and TRBJ2-3, with 9 bases matching TRBD2. V shed 1 base, J shed 4 bases, and the junction held 6 bases outside the gene matches. The V gene's germline CDR1 is LGHNA and CDR2 YSLEER. This CDR3 has 16 residues. Written as DNA, the CDR3 is TGCGCCAGCAGCCAAGTTTCAGCGGGGGGATCAGATACGCAGTATTTT. Amino acid sequence: CASSQVSAGGSDTQYF.

The chain links TRBV19 to TRBJ1-2; TRBD1 might be the D (6 bases). The CDR3 is 18 residues long. V was trimmed by 10 bases and J by 0 bases, leaving 27 bases between them. Germline lookup yields CDR1 LNHDA and CDR2 SQIVND (reference sequence). The CDR3 bases are TGTGCCACCATTATGATTTCGGGACACCGGATAGCTAACTATGGCTACACCTTC. Protein: CATIMISGHRIANYGYTF.

This chain uses TRBV7-2 with TRBJ1-2, with 9 bases fitting TRBD1. CDR1 is SGHTA and CDR2 is FQGNSA in the germline V gene. This CDR3 has 13 amino acids. With V trimmed by 6 bases and J by 4 bases, 3 bases remained unmatched. CDR3 sequence: CASRPTGGYGYTF. The CDR3 bases are TGTGCCAGCAGACCGACAGGGGGCTATGGCTACACCTTC.

The CDR3 loop reads CASSLGGRCSYEQYF. The CDR3 bases are TGTGCCAGCAGCTTGGGTGGCAGATGCTCCTACGAGCAGTACTTC. V gene TRBV5-6 combines with J gene TRBJ2-7; D is ambiguous. The CDR3 runs 15 residues. The V gene lost 0 bases and the J gene lost 0 bases, with 10 bases spanning the gap. Germline V gene lookup returns CDR1 SGHDT and CDR2 YYEEEE.

This sequence joins TRBV5-3 and TRBJ2-5, with 15 bases identical to TRBD2. TRBV5-3 has ORF status, its function being uncertain. V dropped 4 bases and J dropped 5; count of bases not matched to a gene: 6. The CDR3 has 16 residues. The chain's CDR3 is CARSTGLAGGRETQYF. The CDR3 coding sequence is TGTGCCAGAAGCACCGGACTAGCGGGGGGGAGGGAGACCCAGTACTTC.

The chain joins TRBV19 to TRBJ2-1, with D possibly TRBD2 on 5 matching bases. Germline CDR1 is LNHDA and CDR2 is SQIVND (reference sequence). The length of the CDR3 is 14 residues. The V end lost 3 bases, the J end lost 4 bases, and 10 bases lay between the germline ends. The CDR3 DNA sequence: TGTGCCAGTAGTATCTCTAGCCGATACAATGAGCAGTTCTTC. Protein: CASSISSRYNEQFF.

The rearrangement links TRBV27 to TRBJ2-2; D uncertain. Trimming pared 0 bases from V and 4 bases from J, leaving 12 bases between. This CDR3 contains 16 residues. CDR1 and CDR2 (germline): MNHEY, SMNVEV (reference sequence). CDR3 in amino acids: CASSLSLGLGTGELFF. The DNA of the CDR3 is TGTGCCAGCAGTTTATCGTTGGGCCTGGGCACCGGGGAGCTGTTTTTT.

V gene TRBV29-1 combines with J gene TRBJ2-3, with 12 bases aligning to TRBD2. The CDR3 length is 14 residues. V was pared by 7 bases and J by 0 bases, with 2 bases of the junction left unmatched. The germline gives CDR1 SQVTM, CDR2 ANQGSEA. The CDR3 coding sequence is TGCAGCGCTGGGACTAGCGGGAGCACAGATACGCAGTATTTT. This sequence encodes CSAGTSGSTDTQYF.

The V and J genes are TRBV7-2 and TRBJ1-2; D call uncertain. V dropped 2 bases and J dropped 4 bases, with 14 bases sitting between them. The CDR3 extends over 15 amino acids. Germline values: CDR1 SGHTA, CDR2 FQGNSA. In nucleotides, the CDR3 is TGTGCCAGCAGCTTATGGCGGAACCTAATCTATGGCTACACCTTC. Amino acids: CASSLWRNLIYGYTF.

V is TRBV19 and J is TRBJ1-1, with 7 bases lining up with TRBD1. CDR3 size: 15 residues. Germline CDR1 LNHDA, CDR2 SQIVND (reference sequence). Trimming took 4 bases from V and 1 from J; bases not matched to a gene: 6. CDR3 loop: CASSTTGTQNTEAFF. DNA of the CDR3: TGTGCCAGTAGTACGACAGGGACCCAGAACACTGAAGCTTTCTTT.

The chain is built from TRBV6-5 and TRBJ1-1; unclear D gene. V lost 7 bases and J lost 1, with 13 bases in between. The germline V gene encodes CDR1 MNHEY and CDR2 SVGAGI. This CDR3 has 14 amino acids. CDR3 amino acids: CASIPDSRNTEAFF. DNA for the CDR3: TGTGCCAGCATTCCAGACTCCAGGAACACTGAAGCTTTCTTT.

Here the CDR3 reads CASSLSFSGANVLTF. The CDR3 DNA sequence: TGTGCCAGCAGTTTAAGCTTTTCTGGGGCCAACGTCCTGACTTTC. V and J are TRBV27 and TRBJ2-6; no clear D. The CDR3 is 15 amino acids. The germline V gene encodes CDR1 MNHEY and CDR2 SMNVEV (reference sequence). With 2 bases removed from V and 1 base from J, the gap between germline ends came to 6 bases.

The count of this clone is one. Sequence at one end of the junction differs from germline and may be a read error. J is TRBJ2-2 and V is TRBV25-1; 7 bases agree with TRBD2. The CDR3 runs to 14 residues. CDR1 and CDR2 (germline): MGHDK, SYGVNS. In DNA form, the CDR3 reads TGTGCCAGCAATGAAGGGACTACCACCGGGGAGCTGTTTTTT. Translated, it gives CASNEGTTTGELFF.